This T cell receptor beta chain was profiled in a study of OX40 agonist ivuxolimab in advanced cancers. At the level of the study: Clinicians treated patients with ivuxolimab, an agonistic anti-OX40 (CD134) antibody. Participants averaged approximately 60 years of age (range 23 to 79) and were about 85% male.

TCRdb's copy holds only in-frame clones and misses some; the assay was immunoSEQ multiplex PCR. Among over 55,000 clones listed, 80% to 90% were seen once. Study findings and constraints: In CD8+ T cells, expanded clones were on average more numerous than in CD4+. It was not determined which antigens were specifically recognized by the peripheral T cells that had undergone clonal expansion.

About this clone itself: Its antigen is as yet unknown.

This TCR was sampled from an adult with an advanced solid tumor such as melanoma, head and neck, liver or kidney cancer. Sequencing used CD4+ or CD8+ T cells sorted from blood, obtained in a trial of the OX40 agonist ivuxolimab.

The DNA for the CDR3 is TGTGCCAGCAGTGGCCCGCCGGGACAGTTTTACAATGAGCAGTTCTTC. It codes for CASSGPPGQFYNEQFF. The chain has TRBV6-1 and TRBJ2-1; 7 bases fit TRBD1. V lost 4 bases to trimming and J lost 4 bases; unmatched junction nucleotides: 10. The V gene's germline CDR1 is MNHNS and CDR2 SASEGT. The CDR3 covers 16 residues.